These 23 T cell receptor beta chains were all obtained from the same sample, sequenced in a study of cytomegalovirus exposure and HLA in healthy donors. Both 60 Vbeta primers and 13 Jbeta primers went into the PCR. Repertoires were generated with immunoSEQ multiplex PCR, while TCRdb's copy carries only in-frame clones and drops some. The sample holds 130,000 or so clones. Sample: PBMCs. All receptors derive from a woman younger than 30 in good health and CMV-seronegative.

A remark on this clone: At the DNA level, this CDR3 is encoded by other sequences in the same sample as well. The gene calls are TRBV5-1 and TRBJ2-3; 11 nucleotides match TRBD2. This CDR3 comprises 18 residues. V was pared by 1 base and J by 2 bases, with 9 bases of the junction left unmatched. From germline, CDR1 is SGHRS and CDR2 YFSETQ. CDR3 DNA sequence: TGCGCCAGCAGCTTGACCCTCCAGACTAGCGGGATCACAGATACGCAGTATTTT. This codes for CASSLTLQTSGITDTQYF.

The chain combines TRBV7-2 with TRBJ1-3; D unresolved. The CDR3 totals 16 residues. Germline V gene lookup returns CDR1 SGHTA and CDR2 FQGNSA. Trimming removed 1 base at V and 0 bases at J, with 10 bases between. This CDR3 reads CASSLGSEYSGNTIYF. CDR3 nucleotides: TGTGCCAGCAGCTTAGGGTCCGAGTACTCTGGAAACACCATATATTTT.

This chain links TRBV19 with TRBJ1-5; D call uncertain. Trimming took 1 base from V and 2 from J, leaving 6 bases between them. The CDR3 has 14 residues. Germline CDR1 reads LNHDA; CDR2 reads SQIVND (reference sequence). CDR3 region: CASSIVDGNQPQHF. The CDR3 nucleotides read TGTGCCAGTAGTATAGTAGATGGCAATCAGCCCCAGCATTTT. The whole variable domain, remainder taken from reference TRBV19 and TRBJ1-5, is DGGITQSPKYLFRKEGQNVTLSCEQNLNHDAMYWYRQDPGQGLRLIYYSQIVNDFQKGDIAEGYSVSREKKESFPLTVTSAQKNPTAFYLCASSIVDGNQPQHFGDGTRLSIL.

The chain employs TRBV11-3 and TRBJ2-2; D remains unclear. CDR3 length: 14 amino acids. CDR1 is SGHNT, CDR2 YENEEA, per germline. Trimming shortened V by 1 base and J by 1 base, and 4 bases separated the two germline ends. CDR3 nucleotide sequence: TGTGCCAGCAGCTTAGGAGAGAACACCGGGGAGCTGTTTTTT. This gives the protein CASSLGENTGELFF. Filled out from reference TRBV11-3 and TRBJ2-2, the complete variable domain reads EAGVVQSPRYKIIEKKQPVAFWCNPISGHNTLYWYLQNLGQGPELLIRYENEEAVDDSQLPKDRFSAERLKGVDSTLKIQPAELGDSAVYLCASSLGENTGELFFGEGSRLTVL.

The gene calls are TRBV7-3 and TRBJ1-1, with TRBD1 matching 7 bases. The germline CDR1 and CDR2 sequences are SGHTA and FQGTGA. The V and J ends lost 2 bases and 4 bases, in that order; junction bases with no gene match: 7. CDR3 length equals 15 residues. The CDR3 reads CASSLGGGAGTEAFF. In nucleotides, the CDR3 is TGTGCCAGCAGCTTAGGAGGGGGCGCGGGCACTGAAGCTTTCTTT.

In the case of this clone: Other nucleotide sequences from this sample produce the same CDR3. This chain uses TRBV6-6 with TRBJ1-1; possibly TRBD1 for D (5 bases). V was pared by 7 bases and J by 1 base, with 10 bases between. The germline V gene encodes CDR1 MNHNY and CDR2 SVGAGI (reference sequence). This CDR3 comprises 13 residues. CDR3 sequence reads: CASTPGGNTEAFF. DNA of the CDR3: TGTGCCAGCACCCCGGGGGGGAACACTGAAGCTTTCTTT.

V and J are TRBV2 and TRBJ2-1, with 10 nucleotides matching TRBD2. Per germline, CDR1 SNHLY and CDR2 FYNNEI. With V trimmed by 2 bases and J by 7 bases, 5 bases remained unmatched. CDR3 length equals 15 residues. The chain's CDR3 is CASSELLAGENEQFF. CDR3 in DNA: TGTGCCAGCAGTGAACTGCTAGCGGGAGAGAATGAGCAGTTCTTC.

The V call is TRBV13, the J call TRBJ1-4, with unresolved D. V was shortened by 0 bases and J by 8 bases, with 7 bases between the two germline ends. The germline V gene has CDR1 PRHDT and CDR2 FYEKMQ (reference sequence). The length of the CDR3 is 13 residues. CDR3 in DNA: TGTGCCAGCAGCTTAGGGAGGGAAGAAAAACTGTTTTTT. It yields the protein CASSLGREEKLFF.

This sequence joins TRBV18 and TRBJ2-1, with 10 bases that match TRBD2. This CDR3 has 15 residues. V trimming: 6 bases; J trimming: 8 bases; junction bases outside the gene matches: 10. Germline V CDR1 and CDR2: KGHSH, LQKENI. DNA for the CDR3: TGTGCCAGCTCTTTCGTAGCGGGAGGTGGCGATGAGCAGTTCTTC. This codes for CASSFVAGGGDEQFF.

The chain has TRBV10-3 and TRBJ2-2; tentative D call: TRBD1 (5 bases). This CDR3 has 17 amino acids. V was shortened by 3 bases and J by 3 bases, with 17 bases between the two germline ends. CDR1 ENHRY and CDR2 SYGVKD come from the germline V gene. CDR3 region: CAISDPQGMGHTGELFF. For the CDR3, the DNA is TGTGCCATCAGTGACCCACAAGGAATGGGGCACACCGGGGAGCTGTTTTTT.

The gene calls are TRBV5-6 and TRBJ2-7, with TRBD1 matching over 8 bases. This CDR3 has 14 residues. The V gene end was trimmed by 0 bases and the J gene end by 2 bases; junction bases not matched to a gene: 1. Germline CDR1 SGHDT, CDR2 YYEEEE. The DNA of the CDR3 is TGTGCCAGCAGCTTGGTGGGACAGGCCTACGAGCAGTACGTC. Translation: CASSLVGQAYEQYV.

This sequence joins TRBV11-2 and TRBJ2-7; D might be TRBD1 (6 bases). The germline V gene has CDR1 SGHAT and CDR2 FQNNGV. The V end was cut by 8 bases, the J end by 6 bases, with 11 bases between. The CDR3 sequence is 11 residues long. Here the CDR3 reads CASARGIEQYF. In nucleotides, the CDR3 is TGTGCCAGCGCTAGGGGGATCGAGCAGTACTTC. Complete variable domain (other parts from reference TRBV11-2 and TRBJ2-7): EAGVAQSPRYKIIEKRQSVAFWCNPISGHATLYWYQQILGQGPKLLIQFQNNGVVDDSQLPKDRFSAERLKGVDSTLKIQPAKLEDSAVYLCASARGIEQYFGPGTRLTVT.

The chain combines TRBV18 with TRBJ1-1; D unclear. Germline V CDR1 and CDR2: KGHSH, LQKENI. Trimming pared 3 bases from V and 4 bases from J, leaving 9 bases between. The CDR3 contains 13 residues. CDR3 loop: CASSPSVGTEAFF. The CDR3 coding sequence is TGTGCCAGCTCACCGAGCGTTGGCACTGAAGCTTTCTTT.

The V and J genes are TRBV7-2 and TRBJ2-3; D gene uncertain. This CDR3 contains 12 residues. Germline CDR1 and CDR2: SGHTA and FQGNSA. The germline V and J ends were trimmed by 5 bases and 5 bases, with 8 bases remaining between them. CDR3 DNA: TGTGCCAGCAGCCGTTACAGAGATACGCAGTATTTT. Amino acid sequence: CASSRYRDTQYF.

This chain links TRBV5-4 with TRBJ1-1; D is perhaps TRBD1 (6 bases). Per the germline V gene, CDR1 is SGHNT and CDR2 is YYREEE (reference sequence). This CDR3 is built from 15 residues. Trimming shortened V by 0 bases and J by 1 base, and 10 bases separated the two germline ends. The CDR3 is CASSLDRGANTEAFF. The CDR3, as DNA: TGTGCCAGCAGCTTGGATCGGGGGGCGAACACTGAAGCTTTCTTT.

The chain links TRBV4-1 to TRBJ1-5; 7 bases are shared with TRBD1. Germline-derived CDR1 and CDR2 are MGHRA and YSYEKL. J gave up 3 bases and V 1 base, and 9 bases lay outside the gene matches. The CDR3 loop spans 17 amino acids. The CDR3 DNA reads TGCGCCAGCAGCCAAGCGGCCGGGACAGCTTACAATCAGCCCCAGCATTTT. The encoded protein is CASSQAAGTAYNQPQHF.

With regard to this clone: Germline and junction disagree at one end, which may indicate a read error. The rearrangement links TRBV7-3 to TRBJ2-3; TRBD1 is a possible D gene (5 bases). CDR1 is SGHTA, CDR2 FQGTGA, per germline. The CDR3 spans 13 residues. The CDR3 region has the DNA TGTGCCAGCAGCTTAAACCGTGGGGCAAAGGAGCATTTT. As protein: CASSLNRGAKEHF. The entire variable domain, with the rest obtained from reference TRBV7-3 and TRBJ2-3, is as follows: GAGVSQTPSNKVTEKGKYVELRCDPISGHTALYWYRQSLGQGPEFLIYFQGTGAADDSGLPNDRFFAVRPEGSVSTLKIQRTERGDSAVYLCASSLNRGAKEHFGPGTRLTVL.

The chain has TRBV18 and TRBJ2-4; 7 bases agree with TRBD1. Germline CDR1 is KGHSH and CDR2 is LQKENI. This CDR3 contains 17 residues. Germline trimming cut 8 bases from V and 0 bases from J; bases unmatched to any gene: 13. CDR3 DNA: TGTGCCAGCCGGGACAGTGCTCTTATCTTAGCCAAAAACATTCAGTACTTC. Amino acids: CASRDSALILAKNIQYF.

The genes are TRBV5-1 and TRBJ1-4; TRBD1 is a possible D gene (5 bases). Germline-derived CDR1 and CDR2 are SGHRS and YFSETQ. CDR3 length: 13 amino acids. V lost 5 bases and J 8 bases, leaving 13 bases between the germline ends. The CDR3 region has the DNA TGCGCCAGCAGGGGTCAGGGAGGGGAAAAACTGTTTTTT. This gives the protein CASRGQGGEKLFF.

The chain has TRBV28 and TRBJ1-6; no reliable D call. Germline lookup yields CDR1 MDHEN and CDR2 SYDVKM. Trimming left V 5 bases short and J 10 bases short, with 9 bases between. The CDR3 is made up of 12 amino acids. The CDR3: CASSAEPSPLHF. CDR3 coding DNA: TGTGCCAGCAGTGCGGAGCCCTCACCCCTCCACTTT.

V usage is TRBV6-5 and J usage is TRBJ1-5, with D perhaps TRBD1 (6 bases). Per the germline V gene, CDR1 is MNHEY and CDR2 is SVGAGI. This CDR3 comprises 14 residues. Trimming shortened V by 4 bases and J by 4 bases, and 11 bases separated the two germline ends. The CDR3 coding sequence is TGTGCCAGCAGTTCCTCGGACAGTAATCAGCCCCAGCATTTT. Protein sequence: CASSSSDSNQPQHF.

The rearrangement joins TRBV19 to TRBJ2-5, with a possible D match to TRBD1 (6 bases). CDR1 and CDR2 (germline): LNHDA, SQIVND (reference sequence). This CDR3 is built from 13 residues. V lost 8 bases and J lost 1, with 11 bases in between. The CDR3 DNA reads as TGTGCCAGTCAGAAGGACAGCCAAGAGACCCAGTACTTC. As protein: CASQKDSQETQYF.

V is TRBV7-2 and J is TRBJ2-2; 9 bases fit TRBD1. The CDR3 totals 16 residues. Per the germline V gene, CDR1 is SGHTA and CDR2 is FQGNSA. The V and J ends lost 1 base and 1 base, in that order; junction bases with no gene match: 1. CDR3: CASSLGGQGNTGELFF. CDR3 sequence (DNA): TGTGCCAGCAGCTTAGGGGGACAGGGGAACACCGGGGAGCTGTTTTTT.